The 27 T cell receptor beta chains in this list originate from one sample, sequenced in a study of regulatory T cells in long-lasting Graves disease. TCR beta libraries were built with iRepertoire HTBI primers and Arm-PCR of CDR3 regions. Each CDR3 protein is one row after TCRdb ran MiXCR on the multiplex PCR reads. The data show roughly 400,000 distinct CDR3 sequences, around 20% seen once. Specified time point: persistent/refractory GD, antithyroid drugs over 5 years with positive TRAb. Construction of the TCR library relied on RNA isolated from PBMCs. The sample in question was peripheral blood mononuclear cells (PBMCs), obtained when the disease was refractory, from a patient treated with antithyroid drugs. Receptor source: a female donor with Graves disease.

This clonotype showed up many times. The chain joins TRBV20-1 to TRBJ2-7, with D perhaps matching TRBD2 (5 bases). This CDR3 is 11 amino acids long. The germline V and J ends were trimmed by 3 bases and 4 bases, with 7 bases remaining between them. Germline V gene data show CDR1 as DFQATT and CDR2 as SNEGSKA (reference sequence). The CDR3 sequence is CSASGEYEQYF. The CDR3 coding sequence is TGCAGTGCTAGCGGGGAGTACGAGCAGTACTTC.

This clonotype was counted many times. This rearrangement joins TRBV7-2 to TRBJ2-5; a weak D match, TRBD1 (6 bases). The germline gives CDR1 SGHTA, CDR2 FQGNSA. V lost 2 bases to trimming and J lost 1 base, with 8 bases between them. The CDR3 is 14 residues long. For the CDR3, the DNA is TGTGCCAGCAGCTTACAGGGGTCCCAAGAGACCCAGTACTTC. Protein: CASSLQGSQETQYF.

This clonotype was counted ten times or more. The V and J genes are TRBV12-5 and TRBJ1-1, with a weak D call TRBD1 (5 bases). CDR3 length: 14 residues. The V gene's germline CDR1 is LGHNT and CDR2 FRNRAP. V dropped 2 bases and J dropped 1 base, with 8 bases sitting between them. Here the CDR3 reads CASGLFGGNTEAFF. CDR3 in DNA: TGTGCTAGTGGTTTGTTCGGGGGGAACACTGAAGCTTTCTTT. Together with reference TRBV12-5 and TRBJ1-1, the CDR3 gives the full variable domain: DARVTQTPRHKVTEMGQEVTMRCQPILGHNTVFWYRQTMMQGLELLAYFRNRAPLDDSGMPKDRFSAEMPDATLATLKIQPSEPRDSAVYFCASGLFGGNTEAFFGQGTRLTVV.

This clonotype showed up many times. The chain links TRBV28 to TRBJ2-7; possibly TRBD1 or TRBD2 for D (6 bases each). This CDR3 has 13 residues. Germline V CDR1 and CDR2: MDHEN, SYDVKM. V dropped 2 bases and J dropped 4 bases, with 9 bases sitting between them. The DNA for the CDR3 is TGTGCCAGCAGTTTAACAGGGAGGTACGAGCAGTACTTC. Translated: CASSLTGRYEQYF.

Remarks on this clonotype: This may be a read error, as it is one base from a much larger clone. J is TRBJ1-1 and V is TRBV18, with a tentative D call TRBD1 (6 bases). This CDR3 spans 14 amino acids. Germline values: CDR1 KGHSH, CDR2 LQKENI. CDR3 bases: TGTGCCGGCTCACTCCGGGACAACCTCGCTGAAGCTTTCTTT. Its translation: CAGSLRDNLAEAFF.

This clonotype occurred a few times. The V and J genes are TRBV20-1 and TRBJ2-7, with D perhaps TRBD2 (5 bases). The germline gives CDR1 DFQATT, CDR2 SNEGSKA (reference sequence). Trimming cost V 0 bases and J 4 bases, with 16 bases left between them. The CDR3 contains 15 residues. CDR3 sequence reads: CSARDRGGFRYEQYF. In DNA form, the CDR3 reads TGCAGTGCTAGAGATCGTGGAGGCTTTAGGTACGAGCAGTACTTC.

This clonotype was seen repeatedly, ten times or more. This chain uses TRBV20-1 with TRBJ2-7; a weak D match, TRBD2 (6 bases). In germline, CDR1 is DFQATT, CDR2 SNEGSKA (reference sequence). The CDR3 consists of 13 residues. The V end lost 2 bases, the J end lost 0 bases, and 8 bases lay between the germline ends. CDR3 sequence: CSARSGLSYEQYF. DNA of the CDR3: TGCAGTGCTAGATCGGGACTCTCCTACGAGCAGTACTTC.

This clonotype was seen more than once but under ten times. The rearrangement links TRBV29-1 to TRBJ2-7; D remains ambiguous. The CDR3 is 12 residues long. V was clipped by 7 bases and J by 3 bases, with 13 bases between them. The germline CDR1 and CDR2 sequences are SQVTM and ANQGSEA. CDR3 sequence: CSARDWIYEQYF. CDR3 nucleotides: TGCAGCGCCCGAGACTGGATCTACGAGCAGTACTTC.

This clonotype was observed at least ten times. The chain is built from TRBV20-1 and TRBJ2-7; the D is unclear. Germline assignment: CDR1 DFQATT and CDR2 SNEGSKA (reference sequence). This CDR3 contains 11 residues. Trimming cost V 3 bases and J 2 bases, with 5 bases left between them. CDR3 sequence: CSARTTYEQYF. The CDR3 DNA sequence: TGCAGTGCTAGGACGACCTACGAGCAGTACTTC.

This clonotype has a count of ten or more. The gene calls are TRBV6-1 and TRBJ2-7; the match to TRBD1 covers 7 bases. V was pared by 5 bases and J by 0 bases, with 7 bases of the junction left unmatched. Germline loops: CDR1 MNHNS, CDR2 SASEGT. There are 15 residues in the CDR3. The CDR3 coding sequence is TGTGCCAGCAGTAACAGGGGCCCTAGCTCCTACGAGCAGTACTTC. Its protein is CASSNRGPSSYEQYF.

This clonotype was seen ten or more times. This rearrangement joins TRBV20-1 to TRBJ2-5; TRBD1 is a possible D gene (6 bases). This CDR3 spans 12 amino acids. V lost 4 bases, J lost 6 bases, and 12 bases lay in between. Germline V lookup: CDR1 DFQATT, CDR2 SNEGSKA (reference sequence). The CDR3 is CSATQGLQTQYF. The CDR3 bases are TGCAGTGCTACCCAGGGGTTACAGACCCAGTACTTC.

This clonotype was counted at least ten times. This chain uses TRBV28 with TRBJ2-2; TRBD1 matches at 9 bases. This CDR3 is 15 amino acids long. The V gene end was trimmed by 8 bases and the J gene end by 6 bases; junction bases not matched to a gene: 10. CDR1 and CDR2 (germline): MDHEN, SYDVKM. This CDR3 reads CASRTGQGMPGELFF. The CDR3 DNA reads as TGTGCCAGCCGTACGGGACAGGGCATGCCCGGGGAGCTGTTTTTT.

This clonotype has just a few counts. The chain links TRBV6-2 or TRBV6-3 to TRBJ1-1, with a possible D match to TRBD1 (5 bases). Trimming took off 5 bases at V and 0 bases at J, with 19 bases between the two ends. This CDR3 is built from 17 residues. The germline gives CDR1 MNHEY, CDR2 SVGEGT. The CDR3 DNA follows: TGTGCCAGCAGTCACCAGCGGGAGAGGGGAATGAACACTGAAGCTTTCTTT. This translates into CASSHQRERGMNTEAFF.

This clonotype showed up just a few times. The gene calls are TRBV29-1 and TRBJ2-7; weak D call: TRBD2 (6 bases). The CDR3 loop spans 14 amino acids. Germline loops: CDR1 SQVTM, CDR2 ANQGSEA. The V end was cut by 6 bases, the J end by 0 bases, with 15 bases between. The CDR3: CSVRAGPVSYEQYF. CDR3 DNA: TGCAGCGTACGAGCGGGCCCGGTCTCCTACGAGCAGTACTTC.

This clonotype was picked up many times. This chain uses TRBV7-2 with TRBJ1-2, with D perhaps matching TRBD1 (6 bases). Trimming took off 3 bases at V and 4 bases at J, with 18 bases between the two ends. The CDR3 is made up of 16 amino acids. Germline values: CDR1 SGHTA, CDR2 FQGNSA. CDR3 sequence (DNA): TGTGCCAGCAGCTTCCGGGACACAGGGACAATCTATGGCTACACCTTC. Protein sequence: CASSFRDTGTIYGYTF.

The sample holds a few counts of this clonotype. This chain connects TRBV6-5 to TRBJ2-2; D gene uncertain. The CDR3 covers 13 residues. Trimming stripped 0 bases from V and 7 bases from J, with 6 bases between. Germline V gene data show CDR1 as MNHEY and CDR2 as SVGAGI. DNA of the CDR3: TGTGCCAGCAGTTACTCGAATGGCGGGGAGCTGTTTTTT. This gives the protein CASSYSNGGELFF.

This clonotype was seen repeatedly, ten times or more. The chain joins TRBV15 to TRBJ1-1; 7 bases map to TRBD1. Losses at the gene ends were 5 bases for V and 4 bases for J; bases not matched to a gene: 1. The CDR3 has 12 residues. CDR1 LNHNV and CDR2 YYDKDF come from the germline V gene (reference sequence). CDR3 nucleotides: TGTGCCACCAGCCAGGGGGGCACTGAAGCTTTCTTT. Its translation: CATSQGGTEAFF.

This clonotype was seen repeatedly, ten times or more. The chain links TRBV20-1 to TRBJ1-4; 12 positions match TRBD1. Germline trimming cut 5 bases from V and 8 bases from J; bases unmatched to any gene: 3. The CDR3 spans 13 residues. Germline CDR1 and CDR2: DFQATT and SNEGSKA (reference sequence). The CDR3 DNA is TGCAGTGCTGGGACAGGGGGCGCAGAAAAACTGTTTTTT. Translation: CSAGTGGAEKLFF.

As concerns this clonotype: This may come from a read error, since a much larger clone is one base off. This sequence joins TRBV11-2 and TRBJ2-5; 7 nucleotides match TRBD2. From germline, CDR1 is SGHAT and CDR2 FQNNGV. The CDR3 spans 15 residues. As DNA, the CDR3 is TGTGCCAGCAGCTTAGGCGGGAGAACCCAAGAGACCCAGTGCTTC. This translates into CASSLGGRTQETQCF.

The DNA of the CDR3 is TGTGCCAGCAGCGACAGAGGCCGCTACGAGCAGTACTTC. Translation gives CASSDRGRYEQYF. This chain links TRBV7-9 with TRBJ2-7; maybe TRBD1 (5 bases). This CDR3 has 13 amino acids. V gave up 5 bases and J gave up 3 bases, with 11 bases separating them. Germline V gene sequence: CDR1 SEHNR, CDR2 FQNEAQ (reference sequence).

The chain combines TRBV20-1 with TRBJ2-3; 10 nucleotides line up with TRBD2. The germline CDR1 and CDR2 sequences are DFQATT and SNEGSKA (reference sequence). The CDR3 spans 17 residues. The junction had 10 bases not matched to a gene; V was cut back by 1 base and J by 3 bases. CDR3 in amino acids: CSARVASGSTVTDTQYF. CDR3 nucleotides: TGCAGTGCTAGAGTGGCTAGCGGGAGTACTGTAACAGATACGCAGTATTTT.

Many counts were recorded for this clonotype. The DNA for the CDR3 is TGTGCCAGCAGTTTAGGTTTCAAGACCCAGTACTTC. Translating gives CASSLGFKTQYF. V gene TRBV28 combines with J gene TRBJ2-5; D is uncertain. CDR1 is MDHEN and CDR2 is SYDVKM in the germline V gene. Trimming removed 2 bases at V and 6 bases at J, with 7 bases between. This CDR3 spans 12 amino acids.

This clonotype was seen repeatedly, ten times or more. The chain has TRBV7-2 and TRBJ2-5; either TRBD1 or TRBD2 may fit D (6 bases each). V lost 6 bases and J 0 bases, leaving 11 bases between the germline ends. CDR3 length equals 14 residues. Germline V gene data show CDR1 as SGHTA and CDR2 as FQGNSA. The CDR3 nucleotides are TGTGCCAGCAGTCGAGGGGGGAACCAAGAGACCCAGTACTTC. This gives the protein CASSRGGNQETQYF.

This clonotype was recorded many times. The rearrangement joins TRBV6-1 to TRBJ2-2; unclear D gene. The CDR3 runs 15 residues. From germline, CDR1 is MNHNS and CDR2 SASEGT. Trimming cost V 0 bases and J 5 bases, with 10 bases left between them. DNA of the CDR3: TGTGCCAGCAGTGAAGCTGCGTTGGTAACCGGGGAGCTGTTTTTT. Translated: CASSEAALVTGELFF.

This clonotype showed up many times. The J gene is TRBJ2-7, the V gene TRBV12-3 or TRBV12-4; either TRBD1 or TRBD2 may fit D (5 bases each). CDR3 size: 15 residues. Trimming left V 5 bases short and J 0 bases short, with 14 bases between. This chain's CDR3 is CASSTGPMSSYEQYF. The DNA for the CDR3 is TGTGCCAGCAGTACGGGACCGATGAGCTCCTACGAGCAGTACTTC.

For this clonotype: A read error may be the cause here, since a much bigger clone is one base away. The genes are TRBV6-1 and TRBJ1-4, with 8 bases aligning to TRBD1. This CDR3 contains 14 residues. Germline values: CDR1 MNHNS, CDR2 SASEGT. The CDR3 nucleotides read TGTGTCAGCGGAACGGGACAGGTGGACGAAAAACTGTTTTTT. As protein: CVSGTGQVDEKLFF.

This clonotype has a count of ten or more. This rearrangement joins TRBV12-3 or TRBV12-4 to TRBJ1-4, with D maybe TRBD1 (5 bases). The CDR3 totals 15 residues. V was trimmed by 6 bases and J by 4 bases, leaving 15 bases between them. CDR3 nucleotides: TGTGCCAGCAGAGCCAGGGAGGAGGTTAATGAAAAACTGTTTTTT. Translated, it gives CASRAREEVNEKLFF.